Described below is a single T cell receptor beta chain sequence and its context. The data are from a study of blood T cell repertoires in COVID-19. At the level of the study: Samples came from the United States, Italy and Spain, spanning acute and convalescent COVID-19. The cDNA or gDNA used as material had been derived from T cells, B-cell-depleted T cells, or PBMCs.

The CDR3 sequence is 16 residues long. Germline CDR1 and CDR2: KGHDR and SFDVKD. The V and J ends lost 4 bases and 4 bases, in that order; junction bases with no gene match: 6. Authors' methods: Reference gene primer amplification yielded estimated nucleated cell counts. The method was immunoSEQ multiplex PCR; TCRdb's version includes in-frame clones alone and lacks a portion of them. V, J and clone size are taken as reported in that table, and D and trimming were inferred from the DNA itself. Of over 250,000 clones detected, roughly 85% appear once; the ten largest clones hold 8% to 10%. The rearrangement links TRBV24-1 to TRBJ1-5, with 10 bases lining up with TRBD1. Sequences were obtained from peripheral blood. This clonotype was obtained from a woman in her fifties or sixties who had recovered from COVID-19. As DNA, the CDR3 is TGTGCCACCAGTGAGGCCGGGACAGGGGCTAATCAGCCCCAGCATTTT. This gives the protein CATSEAGTGANQPQHF.